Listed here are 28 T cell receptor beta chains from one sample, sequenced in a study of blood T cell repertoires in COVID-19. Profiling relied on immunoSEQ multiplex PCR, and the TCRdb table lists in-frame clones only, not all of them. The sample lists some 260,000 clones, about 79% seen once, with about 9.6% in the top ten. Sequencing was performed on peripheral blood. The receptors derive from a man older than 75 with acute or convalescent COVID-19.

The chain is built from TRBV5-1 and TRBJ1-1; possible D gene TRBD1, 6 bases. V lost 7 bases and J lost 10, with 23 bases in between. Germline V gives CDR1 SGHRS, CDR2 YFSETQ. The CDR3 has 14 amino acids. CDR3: CASRRGQTLSGAFF. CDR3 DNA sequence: TGCGCCAGCCGCCGAGGACAGACCCTGTCCGGAGCTTTCTTT.

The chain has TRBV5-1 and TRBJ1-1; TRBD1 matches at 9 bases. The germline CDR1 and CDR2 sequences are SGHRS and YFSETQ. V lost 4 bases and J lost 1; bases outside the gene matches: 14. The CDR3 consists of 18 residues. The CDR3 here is CASSLGTWTGAWNTEAFF. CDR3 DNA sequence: TGCGCCAGCAGCCTAGGGACGTGGACAGGGGCCTGGAACACTGAAGCTTTCTTT.

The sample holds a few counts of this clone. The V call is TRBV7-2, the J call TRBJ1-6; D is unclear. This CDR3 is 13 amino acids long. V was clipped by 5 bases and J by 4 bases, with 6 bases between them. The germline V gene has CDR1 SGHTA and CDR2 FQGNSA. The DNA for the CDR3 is TGTGCCAGCAGCCCCCTGTATAATTCACCCCTCCACTTT. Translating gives CASSPLYNSPLHF.

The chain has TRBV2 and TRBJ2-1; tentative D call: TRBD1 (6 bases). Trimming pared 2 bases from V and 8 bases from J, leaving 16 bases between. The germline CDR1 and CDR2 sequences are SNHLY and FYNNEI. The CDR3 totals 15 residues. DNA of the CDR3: TGTGCCAGCAGTGAAAGGCACAGGGTTGGATATGAGCAGTTCTTC. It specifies CASSERHRVGYEQFF.

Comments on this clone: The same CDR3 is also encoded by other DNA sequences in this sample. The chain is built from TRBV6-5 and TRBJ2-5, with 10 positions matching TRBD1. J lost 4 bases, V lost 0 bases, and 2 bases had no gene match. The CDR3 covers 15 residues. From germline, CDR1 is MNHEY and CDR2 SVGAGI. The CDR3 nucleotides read TGTGCCAGCAGTTACTCAGGACAGGGGGTAGAGACCCAGTACTTC. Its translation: CASSYSGQGVETQYF.

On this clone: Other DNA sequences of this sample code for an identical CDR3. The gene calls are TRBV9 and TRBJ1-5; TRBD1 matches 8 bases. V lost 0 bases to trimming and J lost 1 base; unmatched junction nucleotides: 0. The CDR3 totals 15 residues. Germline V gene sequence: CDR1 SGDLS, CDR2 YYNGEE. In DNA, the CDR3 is TGTGCCAGCAGCGTAGGACAGGGGAGCAATCAGCCCCAGCATTTT. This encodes CASSVGQGSNQPQHF.

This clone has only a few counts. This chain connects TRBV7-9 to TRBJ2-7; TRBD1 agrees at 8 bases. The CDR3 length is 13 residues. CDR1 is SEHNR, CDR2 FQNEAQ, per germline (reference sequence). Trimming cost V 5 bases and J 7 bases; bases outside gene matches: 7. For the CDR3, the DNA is TGTGCCAGCAGCCTCGGACAGGGTCGAGAGCAGTACTTC. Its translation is CASSLGQGREQYF.

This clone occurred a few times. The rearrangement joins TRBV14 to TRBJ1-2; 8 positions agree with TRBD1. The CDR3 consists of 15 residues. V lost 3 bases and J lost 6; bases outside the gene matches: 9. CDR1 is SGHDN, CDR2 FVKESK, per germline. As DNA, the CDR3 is TGTGCCAGCAGCCATATCGGGACAGGAAACGATGGCTACACCTTC. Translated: CASSHIGTGNDGYTF.

For the CDR3, the DNA is TGTGCCAGCAGAGTCATACGGGACAGCTTTAACTATGGCTACACCTTC. This gives the protein CASRVIRDSFNYGYTF. The chain links TRBV2 to TRBJ1-2; TRBD1 aligns across 7 bases. In germline, CDR1 is SNHLY, CDR2 FYNNEI. The V gene end was trimmed by 6 bases and the J gene end by 1 base; junction bases not matched to a gene: 11. The CDR3 has 16 residues.

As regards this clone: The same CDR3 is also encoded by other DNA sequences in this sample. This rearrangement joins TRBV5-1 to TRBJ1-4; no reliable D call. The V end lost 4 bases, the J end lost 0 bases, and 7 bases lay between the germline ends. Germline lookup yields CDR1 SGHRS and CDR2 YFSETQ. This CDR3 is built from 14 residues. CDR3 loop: CASSLTATNEKLFF. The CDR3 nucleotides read TGCGCCAGCAGCCTCACTGCAACTAATGAAAAACTGTTTTTT.

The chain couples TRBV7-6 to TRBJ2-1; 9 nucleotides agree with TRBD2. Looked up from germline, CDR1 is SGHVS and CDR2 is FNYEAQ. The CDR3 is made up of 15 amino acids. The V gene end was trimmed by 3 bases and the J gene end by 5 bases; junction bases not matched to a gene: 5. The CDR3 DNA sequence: TGTGCCAGCAGCTTTAGCGGGAGTAACAACAATGAGCAGTTCTTC. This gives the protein CASSFSGSNNNEQFF.

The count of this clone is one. CDR3 coding DNA: TGTGCCACCAGTGATCCGTCTCATTGGTCTAGCAGTGAGCAGTTCTTC. This codes for CATSDPSHWSSSEQFF. The rearrangement uses TRBV24-1 and TRBJ2-1; maybe TRBD2 (5 bases). Germline assignment: CDR1 KGHDR and CDR2 SFDVKD. CDR3 length equals 16 residues. Trimming removed 3 bases from V and 9 bases from J, with 20 bases in between.

CDR3 sequence: CASSWDRGSTNEKLFF. The CDR3 bases are TGCGCCAGCAGCTGGGACAGGGGGTCAACTAATGAAAAACTGTTTTTT. This chain uses TRBV5-1 with TRBJ1-4, with 11 nucleotides matching TRBD1. The J segment lost 0 bases and the V segment lost 3 bases, leaving 1 base of the junction unmatched. The CDR3 totals 16 residues. Germline V gene lookup returns CDR1 SGHRS and CDR2 YFSETQ.

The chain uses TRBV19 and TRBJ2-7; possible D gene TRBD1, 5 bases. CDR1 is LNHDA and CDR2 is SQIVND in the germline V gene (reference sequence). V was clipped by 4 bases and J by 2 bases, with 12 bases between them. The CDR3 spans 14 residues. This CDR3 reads CASSTPGLAYEQYF. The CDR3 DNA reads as TGTGCCAGTAGTACTCCAGGGTTGGCCTACGAGCAGTACTTC. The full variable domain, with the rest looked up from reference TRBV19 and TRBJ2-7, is DGGITQSPKYLFRKEGQNVTLSCEQNLNHDAMYWYRQDPGQGLRLIYYSQIVNDFQKGDIAEGYSVSREKKESFPLTVTSAQKNPTAFYLCASSTPGLAYEQYFGPGTRLTVT.

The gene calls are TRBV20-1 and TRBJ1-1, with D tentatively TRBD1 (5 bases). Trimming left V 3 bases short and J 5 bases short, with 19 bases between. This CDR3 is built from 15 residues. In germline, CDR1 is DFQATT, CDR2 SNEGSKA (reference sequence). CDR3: CSASDFGHLQTEAFF. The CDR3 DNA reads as TGCAGTGCTAGTGACTTCGGACACCTTCAGACTGAAGCTTTCTTT.

The CDR3 reads CASSSYSGTAGNEQFF. CDR3 coding DNA: TGCGCCAGCAGCTCCTACAGCGGGACGGCTGGCAATGAGCAGTTCTTC. The chain recombines TRBV5-1 with TRBJ2-1; 7 positions agree with TRBD2. Germline lookup yields CDR1 SGHRS and CDR2 YFSETQ. The CDR3 contains 16 residues. The V and J ends lost 3 bases and 6 bases, in that order; junction bases with no gene match: 12.

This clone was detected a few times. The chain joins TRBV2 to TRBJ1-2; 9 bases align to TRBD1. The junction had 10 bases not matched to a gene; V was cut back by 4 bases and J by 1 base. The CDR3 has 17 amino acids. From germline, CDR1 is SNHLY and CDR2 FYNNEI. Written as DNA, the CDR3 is TGTGCCAGCAGTGCCCGAGGACAGGGGTGGGGTAACTATGGCTACACCTTC. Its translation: CASSARGQGWGNYGYTF.

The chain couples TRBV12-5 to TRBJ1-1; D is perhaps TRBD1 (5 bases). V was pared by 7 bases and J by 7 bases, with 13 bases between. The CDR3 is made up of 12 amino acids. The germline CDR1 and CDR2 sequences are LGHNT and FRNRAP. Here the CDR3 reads CASAYRPGEAFF. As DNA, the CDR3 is TGTGCTAGTGCCTACAGGCCGGGTGAAGCTTTCTTT.

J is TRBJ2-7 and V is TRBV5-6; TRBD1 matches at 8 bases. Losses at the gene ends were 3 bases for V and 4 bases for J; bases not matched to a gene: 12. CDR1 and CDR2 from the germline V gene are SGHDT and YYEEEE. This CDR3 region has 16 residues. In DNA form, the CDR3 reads TGTGCCAGCAGCTACAACCCAGGGGGCTTTAGATACGAGCAGTACTTC. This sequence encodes CASSYNPGGFRYEQYF. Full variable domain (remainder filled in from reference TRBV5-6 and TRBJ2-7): DAGVTQSPTHLIKTRGQQVTLRCSPKSGHDTVSWYQQALGQGPQFIFQYYEEEERQRGNFPDRFSGHQFPNYSSELNVNALLLGDSALYLCASSYNPGGFRYEQYFGPGTRLTVT.

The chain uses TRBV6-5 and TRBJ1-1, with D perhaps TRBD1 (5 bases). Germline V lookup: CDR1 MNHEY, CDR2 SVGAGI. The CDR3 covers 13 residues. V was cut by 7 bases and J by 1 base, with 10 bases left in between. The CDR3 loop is CASTTTANTEAFF. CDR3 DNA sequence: TGTGCCAGCACGACGACAGCGAACACTGAAGCTTTCTTT.

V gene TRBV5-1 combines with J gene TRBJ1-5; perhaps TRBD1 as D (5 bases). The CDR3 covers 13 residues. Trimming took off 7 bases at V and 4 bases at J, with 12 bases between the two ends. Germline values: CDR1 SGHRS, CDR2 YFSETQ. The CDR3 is CASWVRGNQPQHF. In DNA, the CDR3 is TGCGCCAGCTGGGTAAGGGGAAATCAGCCCCAGCATTTT. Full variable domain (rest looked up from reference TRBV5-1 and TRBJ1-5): KAGVTQTPRYLIKTRGQQVTLSCSPISGHRSVSWYQQTPGQGLQFLFEYFSETQRNKGNFPGRFSGRQFSNSRSEMNVSTLELGDSALYLCASWVRGNQPQHFGDGTRLSIL.

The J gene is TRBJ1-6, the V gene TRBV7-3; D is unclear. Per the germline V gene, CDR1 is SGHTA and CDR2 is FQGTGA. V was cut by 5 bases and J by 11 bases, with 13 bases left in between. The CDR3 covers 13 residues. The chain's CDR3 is CASSPSGAPPLHF. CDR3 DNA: TGTGCCAGCAGCCCCTCGGGAGCGCCACCCCTCCACTTT. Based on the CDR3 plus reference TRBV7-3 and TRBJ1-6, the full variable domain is GAGVSQTPSNKVTEKGKYVELRCDPISGHTALYWYRQSLGQGPEFLIYFQGTGAADDSGLPNDRFFAVRPEGSVSTLKIQRTERGDSAVYLCASSPSGAPPLHFGNGTRLTVT.

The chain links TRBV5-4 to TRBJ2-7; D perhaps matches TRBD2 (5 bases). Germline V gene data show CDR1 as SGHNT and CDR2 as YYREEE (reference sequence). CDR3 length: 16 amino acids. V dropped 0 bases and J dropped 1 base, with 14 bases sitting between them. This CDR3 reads CASSLAPGVASYEQYF. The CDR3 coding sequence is TGTGCCAGCAGCTTGGCCCCAGGAGTAGCGTCCTACGAGCAGTACTTC. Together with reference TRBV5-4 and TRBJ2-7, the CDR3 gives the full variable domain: ETGVTQSPTHLIKTRGQQVTLRCSSQSGHNTVSWYQQALGQGPQFIFQYYREEENGRGNFPPRFSGLQFPNYSSELNVNALELDDSALYLCASSLAPGVASYEQYFGPGTRLTVT.

The CDR3 is CASSGGLASYNEQFF. In DNA form, the CDR3 reads TGTGCCAGCAGTGGCGGACTAGCCTCCTACAATGAGCAGTTCTTC. V and J are TRBV25-1 and TRBJ2-1; 8 positions match TRBD2. Germline loops: CDR1 MGHDK, CDR2 SYGVNS. V lost 4 bases and J lost 0; bases outside the gene matches: 2. The CDR3 is 15 residues long.

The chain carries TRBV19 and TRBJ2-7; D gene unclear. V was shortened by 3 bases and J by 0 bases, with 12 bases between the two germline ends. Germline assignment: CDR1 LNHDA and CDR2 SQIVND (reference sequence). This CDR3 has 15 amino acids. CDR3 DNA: TGTGCCAGTAGTATTGCCCGGGTCAACTCCTACGAGCAGTACTTC. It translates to CASSIARVNSYEQYF. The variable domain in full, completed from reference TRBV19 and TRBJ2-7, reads DGGITQSPKYLFRKEGQNVTLSCEQNLNHDAMYWYRQDPGQGLRLIYYSQIVNDFQKGDIAEGYSVSREKKESFPLTVTSAQKNPTAFYLCASSIARVNSYEQYFGPGTRLTVT.

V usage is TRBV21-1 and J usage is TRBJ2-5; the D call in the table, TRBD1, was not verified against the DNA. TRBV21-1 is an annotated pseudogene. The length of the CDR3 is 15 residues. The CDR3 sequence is CASSPLQGRRETQYF. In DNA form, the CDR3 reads TGTGCCAGCAGCCCCCTCCAGGGGCGCAGAGAGACCCAGTACTTC.

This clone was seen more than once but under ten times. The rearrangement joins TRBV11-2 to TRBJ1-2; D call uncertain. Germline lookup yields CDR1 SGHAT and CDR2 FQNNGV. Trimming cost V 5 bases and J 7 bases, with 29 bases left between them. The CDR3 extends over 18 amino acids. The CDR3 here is CASSLLSGGFSWSIGYTF. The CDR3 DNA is TGTGCCAGCAGCCTACTTAGTGGTGGTTTTTCCTGGAGTATTGGCTACACCTTC. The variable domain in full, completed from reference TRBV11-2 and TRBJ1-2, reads EAGVAQSPRYKIIEKRQSVAFWCNPISGHATLYWYQQILGQGPKLLIQFQNNGVVDDSQLPKDRFSAERLKGVDSTLKIQPAKLEDSAVYLCASSLLSGGFSWSIGYTFGSGTRLTVV.

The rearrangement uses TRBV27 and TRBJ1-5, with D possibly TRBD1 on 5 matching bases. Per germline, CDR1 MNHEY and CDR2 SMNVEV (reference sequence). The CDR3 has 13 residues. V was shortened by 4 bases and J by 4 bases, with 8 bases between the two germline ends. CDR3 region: CASSYGANQPQHF. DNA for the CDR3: TGTGCCAGCAGTTATGGGGCTAATCAGCCCCAGCATTTT.